Listed below are T cell receptor beta chains from one sample, sequenced in a study of beta chain features in type 1 diabetes. The table came from immunoSEQ multiplex PCR; TCRdb's copy has only in-frame clones and leaves some out. Here the sample spans hundreds of thousands of clones, under 15% being singletons. Sequencing input: naive CD4+ T cells from blood. These receptors were obtained from a man between 18 and 35 years old with type 1 diabetes. Each CDR3 is given with its conserved first and last residue.

j_call v_call cdr3_aa
TRBJ2-2 TRBV18 CASSRQSTGELFF
TRBJ1-2 TRBV2 CASSISGYTF
TRBJ1-2 TRBV30 CAWKGGGYTF
TRBJ1-1 TRBV29-1 CSVDPTGVNTEAFF
TRBJ2-3 TRBV4-2 CASSQNTGTDTQYF
TRBJ2-7 TRBV6-5 CASSYSRSGSSYEQYF
TRBJ2-1 TRBV30 CAWSHPGEQFF
TRBJ1-1 TRBV30 CALKMGFDTEAFF
TRBJ2-3 TRBV9 CASSANPRVPGTDTQYF
TRBJ1-1 TRBV10-3 CAISGSTRANTEAFF
TRBJ2-3 TRBV19 CATGTSGLTDTQYF
TRBJ1-2 TRBV18 CASSPTAADYGYTF
TRBJ1-1 TRBV2 CASSELTLNTEAFF
TRBJ2-5 TRBV6-5 CASSYTGLAVETQYF
TRBJ1-1 TRBV18 CASSPRQVQTEAFF
TRBJ2-2 TRBV6-1 CASSRDRANTGELFF
TRBJ2-3 TRBV2 CASSFLAGVTDTQYF
TRBJ1-2 TRBV6-1 CASGEGEPSYGYTF
TRBJ2-1 TRBV28 CASSPLGAGNNEQFF
TRBJ2-3 TRBV10-3 CAISEQRQGAPDTQYF
TRBJ2-7 TRBV7-2 CASSLGQSSYEQYF
TRBJ1-2 TRBV5-6 CASSLGNGYTF
TRBJ1-1 TRBV13 CASSSRQGMNTEAFF
TRBJ2-2 TRBV7-9 CASILAGYGNTGELFF
TRBJ2-7 TRBV4-1 CASSQLIQGIGHEQYF
TRBJ2-1 TRBV5-1 CASSSYLDRGHNEQFF
TRBJ1-2 TRBV10-3 CAITPSNTGVDGYTF
TRBJ2-7 TRBV7-9 CASSLRSYEQYF
TRBJ1-2 TRBV28 CASSLENYGYTF
TRBJ2-3 TRBV5-4 CASSLPQGDTQYF
TRBJ1-5 TRBV30 CAWSRQADQPQHF
TRBJ1-1 TRBV5-1 CASSLDMNTEAFF
TRBJ2-3 TRBV10-3 CAIHRTSTDTQYF
TRBJ2-5 TRBV18 CASSQDRASETQYF
TRBJ1-2 TRBV7-8 CASSLAPQGFNYGYTF
TRBJ1-2 TRBV14 CASSSTMTGADYGYTF
TRBJ1-6 TRBV5-4 CASSLGGLLNSPLHF
TRBJ1-3 TRBV18 CASSLRADLTSGNTIYF
TRBJ2-3 TRBV7-2 CASSPFVDTQYF
TRBJ2-7 TRBV5-6 CASSQGQLSSYEQYF
TRBJ1-1 TRBV5-1 CASSTLDRGNTEAFF
TRBJ2-5 TRBV29-1 CSVEDRNSGGQETQYF